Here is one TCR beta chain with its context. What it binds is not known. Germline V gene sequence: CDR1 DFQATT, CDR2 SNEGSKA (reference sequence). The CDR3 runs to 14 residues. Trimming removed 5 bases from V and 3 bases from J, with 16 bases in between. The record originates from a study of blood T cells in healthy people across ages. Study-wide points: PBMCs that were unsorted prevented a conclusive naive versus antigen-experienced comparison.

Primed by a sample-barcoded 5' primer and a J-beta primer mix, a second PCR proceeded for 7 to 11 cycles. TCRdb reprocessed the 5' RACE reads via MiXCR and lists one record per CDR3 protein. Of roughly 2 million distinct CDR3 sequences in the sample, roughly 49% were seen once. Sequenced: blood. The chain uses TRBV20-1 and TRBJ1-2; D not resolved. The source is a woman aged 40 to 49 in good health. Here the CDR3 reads CSAPLKGLDYGYTF. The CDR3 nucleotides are TGCAGTGCTCCGCTTAAAGGACTGGACTATGGCTACACCTTC.